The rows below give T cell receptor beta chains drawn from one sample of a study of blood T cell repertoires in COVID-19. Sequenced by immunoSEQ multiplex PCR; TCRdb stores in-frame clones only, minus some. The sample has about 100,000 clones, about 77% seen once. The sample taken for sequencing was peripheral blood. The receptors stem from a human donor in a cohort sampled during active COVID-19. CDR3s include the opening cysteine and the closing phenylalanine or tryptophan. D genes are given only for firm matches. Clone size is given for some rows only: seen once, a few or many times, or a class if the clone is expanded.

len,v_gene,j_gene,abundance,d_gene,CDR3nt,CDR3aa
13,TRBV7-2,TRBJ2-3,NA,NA,TGTGCCAGCAGCTTAGGGCGGGCAGATACGCAGTATTTT,CASSLGRADTQYF
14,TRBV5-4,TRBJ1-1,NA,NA,TGTGCCAGCAGCTCCCCCCAGGGGAGAACTGAAGCTTTCTTT,CASSSPQGRTEAFF
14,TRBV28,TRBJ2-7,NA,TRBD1,TGTGCCAGCAGGGCGGGACAGGGGGCCTACGAGCAGTACTTC,CASRAGQGAYEQYF
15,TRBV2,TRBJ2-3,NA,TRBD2,TGTGCCAGCAGTACCCTAGCGGGAGTGGCAGATACGCAGTATTTT,CASSTLAGVADTQYF
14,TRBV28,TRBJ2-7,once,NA,TGTGCCAGCAGCCCATGGGGCAGCAACTACGAGCAGTACTTC,CASSPWGSNYEQYF
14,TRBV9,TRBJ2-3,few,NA,TGTGCCAGCAGCGCAAGAGAAGACACAGATACGCAGTATTTT,CASSAREDTDTQYF
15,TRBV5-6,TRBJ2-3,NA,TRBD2,TGTGCCAGCAGCTTGAGGACTAGCGGGGTGGGAACGCAGTATTTT,CASSLRTSGVGTQYF
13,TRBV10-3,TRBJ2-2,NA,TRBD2,TGTGCCATCAACGAGCGGGAAACCGGGGAGCTGTTTTTT,CAINERETGELFF
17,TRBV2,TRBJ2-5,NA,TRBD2,TGTGCCAGCACCTTAGCTAGCGGGGGAGGGTACCAAGAGACCCAGTACTTC,CASTLASGGGYQETQYF
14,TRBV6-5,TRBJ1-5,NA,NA,TGTGCCAGCAGATCCGGTTTTAGCAATCAGCCCCAGCATTTT,CASRSGFSNQPQHF
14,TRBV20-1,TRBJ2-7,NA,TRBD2,TGCAGTGCTAGTGGTGGGAGGGCCCCCTACGAGCAGTACTTC,CSASGGRAPYEQYF
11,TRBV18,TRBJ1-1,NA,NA,TGTGCCAGCTCAGAGTACACTGAAGCTTTCTTT,CASSEYTEAFF
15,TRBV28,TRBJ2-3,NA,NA,TGTGCCAGCAGTTTCTCCGGGGAGATGGCAGATACGCAGTATTTT,CASSFSGEMADTQYF
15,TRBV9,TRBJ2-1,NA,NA,TGTGCCAGCAGCGTAGGTGGACACCCTCAAAATGAGCAGTTCTTC,CASSVGGHPQNEQFF
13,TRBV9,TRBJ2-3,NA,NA,TGTGCCAGCAGCGTAGCTCCGGGAGATACGCAGTATTTT,CASSVAPGDTQYF
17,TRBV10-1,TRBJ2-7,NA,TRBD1,TGCGCCAGCAGGGAGCGTTTTGGACAGGTACCGACCTACGAGCAGTACTTC,CASRERFGQVPTYEQYF
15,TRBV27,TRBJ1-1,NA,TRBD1,TGTGCCAGCAGTTCAGGGGGGATCGGGAACACTGAAGCTTTCTTT,CASSSGGIGNTEAFF
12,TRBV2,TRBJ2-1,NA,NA,TGTGCCAGCAGTGCCGGCCGGGGGGAGCAGTTCTTC,CASSAGRGEQFF
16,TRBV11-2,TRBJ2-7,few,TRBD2,TGTGCCAGCAGCTTTTTCGCGGGAGGGGGGGACTACGAGCAGTACTTC,CASSFFAGGGDYEQYF
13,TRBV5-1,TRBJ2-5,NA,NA,TGCGCCAGCAGCTTGGGGCTGCAAGAGACCCAGTACTTC,CASSLGLQETQYF
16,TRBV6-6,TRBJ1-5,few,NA,TGTGCCAGCAGTACCCAAGACGGCGGGGGCAATCAGCCCCAGCATTTT,CASSTQDGGGNQPQHF
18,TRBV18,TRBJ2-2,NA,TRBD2,TGTGCCAGCCTCCTTCAAGGGCTAGCGGGATCGAACACCGGGGAGCTGTTTTTT,CASLLQGLAGSNTGELFF
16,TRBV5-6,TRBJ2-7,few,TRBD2,TGTGCCAGCAGCTCCTATAAGCGGGGCGCTTACTACGAGCAGTACTTC,CASSSYKRGAYYEQYF
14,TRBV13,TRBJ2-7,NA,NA,TGTGCCAGCAGCCTGCGGCTAGCGAGGTACGAGCAGTACTTC,CASSLRLARYEQYF
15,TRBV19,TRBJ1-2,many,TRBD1,TGTGCCAGTAGTATCGAACAGGGGGCCGTCTATGGCTACACCTTC,CASSIEQGAVYGYTF
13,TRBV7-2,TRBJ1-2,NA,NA,TGTGCCAGCAACTTCCAGGGTGTCCGTGGCTACACCTTC,CASNFQGVRGYTF
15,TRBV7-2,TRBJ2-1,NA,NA,TGTGCCAGCAGCTCGGACTACCAGATCTACAATGAGCAGTTCTTC,CASSSDYQIYNEQFF
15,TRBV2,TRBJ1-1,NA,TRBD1,TGTGCCAGCAGTGAACGTGCAGGGGGCAACACTGAAGCTTTCTTT,CASSERAGGNTEAFF
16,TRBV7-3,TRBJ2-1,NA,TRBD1,TGTGCCAGCAGCCCCAAATCCGGGACAGGGGTCAATGAGCAGTTCTTC,CASSPKSGTGVNEQFF
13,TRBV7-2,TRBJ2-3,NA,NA,TGTGCCAGCAGCTTAGGGTTCGGAGATACGCAGTATTTT,CASSLGFGDTQYF
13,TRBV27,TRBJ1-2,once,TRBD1,TGTGCCAGCAGTTTGGACAGGGAAGGCGGCTACACCTTC,CASSLDREGGYTF
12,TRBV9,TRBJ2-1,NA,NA,TGTGCCAGCAGCGACTACTACAATGAGCAGTTCTTC,CASSDYYNEQFF
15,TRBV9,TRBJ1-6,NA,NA,TGTGCCAGCAGCGGCCCAGGGTTAGGGAATTCACCCCTCCACTTT,CASSGPGLGNSPLHF
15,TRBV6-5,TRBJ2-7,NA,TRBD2,TGTGCCAGCAAGGTCTCTAGCGGGAGTTCCTACGAGCAGTACTTC,CASKVSSGSSYEQYF
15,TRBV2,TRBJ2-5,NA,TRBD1,TGTGCCAGCAGGGACAGGGAAGGGGTACAAGAGACCCAGTACTTC,CASRDREGVQETQYF
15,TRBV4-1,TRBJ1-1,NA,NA,TGCGCCAGCACCTTAGGGGTCAGCTCCAACACTGAAGCTTTCTTT,CASTLGVSSNTEAFF
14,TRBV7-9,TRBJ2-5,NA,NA,TGTGCCAGCAGCTTCAGACAGTTTACGGAGACCCAGTACTTC,CASSFRQFTETQYF
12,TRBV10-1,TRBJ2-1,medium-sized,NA,TGCGCCAGCAGTGGGCCGAATAATGAGCAGTTCTTC,CASSGPNNEQFF
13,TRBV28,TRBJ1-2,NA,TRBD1,TGTGCCAGCAGACTACAGGGGGATTGGGGCTACACCTTC,CASRLQGDWGYTF
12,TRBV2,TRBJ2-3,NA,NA,TGTGCCAGCAGTCCCACGGTAGATACGCAGTATTTT,CASSPTVDTQYF
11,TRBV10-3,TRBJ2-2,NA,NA,TGTGCCATCAGTGCGACCGGGGAGCTGTTTTTT,CAISATGELFF
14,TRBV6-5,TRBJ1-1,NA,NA,TGTGCCAGCAAAATAGGACAAACGAACACTGAAGCTTTCTTT,CASKIGQTNTEAFF
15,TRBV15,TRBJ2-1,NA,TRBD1,TGTGCCACCAGCAGCCGGGACAGCAATTACAATGAGCAGTTCTTC,CATSSRDSNYNEQFF
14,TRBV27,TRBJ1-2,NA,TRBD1,TGTGCCAGCAGTCCCCTGACAGGGGTCTATGGCTACACCTTC,CASSPLTGVYGYTF
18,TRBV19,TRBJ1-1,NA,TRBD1,TGTGCCAGTAGATCCGCCAGGGGGCGAAATGCGGTGAACACTGAAGCTTTCTTT,CASRSARGRNAVNTEAFF
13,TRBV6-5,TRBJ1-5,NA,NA,TGTGCCAGCAGCGAGGACAGTCATCAGCCCCAGCATTTT,CASSEDSHQPQHF
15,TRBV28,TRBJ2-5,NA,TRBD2,TGTGCCAGCAGGGGAAGCGGGAGGCTTTTGGAGACCCAGTACTTC,CASRGSGRLLETQYF
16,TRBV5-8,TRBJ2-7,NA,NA,TGTGCCAGCAGCTTCCGCGGGGCAGGCCGACGGTACGAGCAGTACTTC,CASSFRGAGRRYEQYF
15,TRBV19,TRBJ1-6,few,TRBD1,TGTGCCAGCAAACAGGGGACCCATAATAATTCACCCCTCCACTTT,CASKQGTHNNSPLHF
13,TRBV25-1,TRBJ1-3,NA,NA,TGTGCCTCCCAGAGGGCAGGCGGAAACACCATATATTTT,CASQRAGGNTIYF
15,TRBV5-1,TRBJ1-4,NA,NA,TGCGCCAGCAGCTTGGGGCGCGGAGTGGAAGAAAAACTGTTTTTT,CASSLGRGVEEKLFF
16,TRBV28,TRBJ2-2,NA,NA,TGTGCCAGCAGTCTCCGGATGCAGTCAGGGACCGGGGAGCTGTTTTTT,CASSLRMQSGTGELFF
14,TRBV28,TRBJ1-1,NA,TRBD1,TGTGCCAGCAGTCGGACAGGATTACTCACTGAAGCTTTCTTT,CASSRTGLLTEAFF
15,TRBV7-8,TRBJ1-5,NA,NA,TGTGCCAGCAGCTCGGGGACAAAAGGTGATCAGCCCCAGCATTTT,CASSSGTKGDQPQHF
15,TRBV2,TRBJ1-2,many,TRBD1,TGTGCCAGCAGTGTCCGGGACAGGGGGATTTATGGCTACACCTTC,CASSVRDRGIYGYTF
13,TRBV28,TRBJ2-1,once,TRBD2,TGTGCCAGCAATAGCGGGAGTAAGAATGAGCAGTTCTTC,CASNSGSKNEQFF
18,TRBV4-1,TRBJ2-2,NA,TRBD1,TGCGCCAGCAGCCAAGATCCCCCGACAGGGTCGAACACCGGGGAGCTGTTTTTT,CASSQDPPTGSNTGELFF
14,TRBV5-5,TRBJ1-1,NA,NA,TGTGCCAGCAGCCTGTTGACTGCGAACACTGAAGCTTTCTTT,CASSLLTANTEAFF
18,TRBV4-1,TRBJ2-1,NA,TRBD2,TGCGCCAGCAGCCAAGGCCCAACGGGGGCGGGGGGAAACAATGAGCAGTTCTTC,CASSQGPTGAGGNNEQFF